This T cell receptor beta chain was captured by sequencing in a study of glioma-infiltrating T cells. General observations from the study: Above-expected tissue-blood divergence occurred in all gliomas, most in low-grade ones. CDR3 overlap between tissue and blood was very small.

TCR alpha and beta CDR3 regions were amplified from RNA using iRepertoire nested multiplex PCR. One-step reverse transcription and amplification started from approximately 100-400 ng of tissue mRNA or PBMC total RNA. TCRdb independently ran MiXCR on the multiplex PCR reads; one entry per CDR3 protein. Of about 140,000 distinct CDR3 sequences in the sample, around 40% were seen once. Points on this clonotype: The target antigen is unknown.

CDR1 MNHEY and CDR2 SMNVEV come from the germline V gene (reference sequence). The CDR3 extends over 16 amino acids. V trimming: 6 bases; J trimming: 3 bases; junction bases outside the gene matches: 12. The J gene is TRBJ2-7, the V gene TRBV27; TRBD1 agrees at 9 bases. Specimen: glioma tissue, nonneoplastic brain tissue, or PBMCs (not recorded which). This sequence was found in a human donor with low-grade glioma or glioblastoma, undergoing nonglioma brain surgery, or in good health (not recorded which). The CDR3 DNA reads TGTGCCAGCAGGGCCACAGGGGGCCAAAACTTCTACGAGCAGTACTTC. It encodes CASRATGGQNFYEQYF.